This T cell receptor beta chain is from a study of tumor-infiltrating lymphocytes in primary liver carcinoma. cDNA specific to TCR beta was made from 450 to 500 ng of total RNA, with a constant-region primer employed for priming. For TCR beta, libraries were produced by three nested multiplex PCR rounds using slightly modified ARM-PCR. The first two PCR rounds used TRBV1-TRBV30 forward primers with a C-beta reverse primer, nine to eleven cycles each. MiXCR, applied by TCRdb to the multiplex PCR reads, yields one record per CDR3 protein. The data contain about 110,000 distinct CDR3 sequences, approximately 78% of them singletons. Starting material for RNA and DNA co-extraction consisted of about 17-31 mg of unsorted bulk tissue. Comment on this clonotype: At one end, the junction sequence differs from germline, possibly due to a read error.

Germline V lookup: CDR1 LGHNA, CDR2 YSLEER. The CDR3 spans 17 residues. This sequence was found in a man aged 40-55 years with primary liver carcinoma and hepatitis B virus infection. Sequenced sample: liver tumor tissue from sampling region 3. Stated subset: tumor region T3, left-lateral pole. The chain employs TRBV4-3 and TRBJ2-5, with TRBD2 matching 9 bases. The CDR3 region is CASSQATSGRALETRYF. DNA for the CDR3: TGCGCCAGCAGCCAAGCGACTAGCGGTAGGGCCCTGGAGACCCGGTACTTC.